This T cell receptor (beta chain) was captured by sequencing in a study of cytomegalovirus exposure and HLA in healthy donors (dated by TCRdb to the late 2010s). Describing the broader study: According to a later analysis, one platform produced both the 120 validation repertoires and the 730 or so repertoires of the first cohort. Along with the approximately 650-subject first cohort, a separate validation cohort of 120 different subjects was used. The study aimed to test whether cataloging public T cell receptors could reveal signatures of past pathogen exposure. To predict cytomegalovirus infection status, the study combined high-throughput TCR immunosequencing, statistical association of individual TCRs with disease status, and machine learning. Study-wide findings and limitations: A later analysis lacked HLA typing for the validation cohort, so it scored co-occurrence in that cohort across all 110 or so repertoires. In the study, about 150 TCR beta chains were listed as associated with cytomegalovirus. Three of the identified cytomegalovirus-associated TCR beta chains were confirmed in vitro to be specific for cytomegalovirus antigens. Of the cluster scores, roughly 95% were above 0 in a later analysis, which found that TCRs clustered in the first cohort also tended to co-occur in the 95 to 150 validation repertoires. Most TCR sequences were observed very rarely across donors, whereas some public TCRs were present in many individuals. Cytomegalovirus status was reported to be diagnosed by the classifier with high specificity and sensitivity in both the original and validation cohorts. The authors suggested that the approach could potentially be extended to other disease states and immunological phenotypes.

Counted from cysteine to phenylalanine, this CDR3 has 20 amino acids. The entry retains the CDR3 DNA only, 60 bases that are in frame from base 1. V and J are truncated by 2 bases and 1 base respectively, leaving an intervening sequence of 24 bases. Reading the germline V gene gives CDR1 MDHEN and CDR2 SYDVKM. Regarding this clone: Its antigen target is currently unknown. Base qualities are not provided; no much larger clone lies one nucleotide away.

The library came from the immunoSEQ multiplex PCR assay. From the authors' description of their analysis: A statistical classification framework was developed to diagnose cytomegalovirus status using the catalog of TCR beta chain sequences. The source is immuneACCESS, and TCRdb retained only in-frame sequences with V and J called. Part of the clones is not carried over; for the studies checked, unresolved V genes explain less than half of this, and the remainder is unexplained. That table is the source of V, J and clone size, and D and trimming were worked out from the DNA. For this sample there are around 220,000 clones; 88% appear just once. The ten top clones hold over 2.5% of the sample. The donors belonged to the validation cohort of around 120 subjects, which was separate from the roughly 700-subject first cohort.

Recombination joined TRBV28 with TRBJ1-5; the D segment could be TRBD1, given 6 matching bases. The sample consisted of PBMCs. The clonotype originates from a young woman in good health and CMV-seronegative. The nucleotides read TGTGCCAGCAGTTTACACCAGGGGTACTACCCTTGGTTAAGCAATCAGCCCCAGCATTTT. Its protein product is CASSLHQGYYPWLSNQPQHF.